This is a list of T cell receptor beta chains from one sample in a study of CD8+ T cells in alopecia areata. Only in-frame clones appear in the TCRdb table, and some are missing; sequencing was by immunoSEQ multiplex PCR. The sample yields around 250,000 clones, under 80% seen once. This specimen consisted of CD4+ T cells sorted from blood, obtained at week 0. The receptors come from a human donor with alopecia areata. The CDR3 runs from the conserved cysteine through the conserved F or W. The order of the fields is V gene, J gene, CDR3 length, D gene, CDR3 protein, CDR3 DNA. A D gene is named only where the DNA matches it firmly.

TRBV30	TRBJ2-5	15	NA	CAWSGWNSPQETQYF	TGTGCCTGGAGTGGGTGGAACAGCCCCCAAGAGACCCAGTACTTC
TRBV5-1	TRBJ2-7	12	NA	CASSTDGYEQYF	TGCGCCAGCAGCACGGACGGCTACGAGCAGTACTTC
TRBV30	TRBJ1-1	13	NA	CAWSRGTNTEAFF	TGTGCCTGGAGTAGGGGGACGAACACTGAAGCTTTCTTT
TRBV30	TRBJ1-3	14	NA	CAWSRTSSGNTIYF	TGTGCCTGGAGCAGGACCAGCTCTGGAAACACCATATATTTT
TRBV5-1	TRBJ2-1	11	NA	CASSDINEQFF	TGCGCCAGCAGCGACATCAATGAGCAGTTCTTC
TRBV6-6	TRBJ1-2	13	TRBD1	CASAWTDRGGYTF	TGTGCCAGTGCCTGGACTGACAGGGGTGGCTACACCTTC
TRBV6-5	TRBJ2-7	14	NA	CASKDRFSSYEQYF	TGTGCCAGCAAAGACAGGTTTAGCTCCTACGAGCAGTACTTC
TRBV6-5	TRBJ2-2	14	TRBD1	CAREQGWGTGELFF	TGTGCCAGGGAACAGGGGTGGGGCACCGGGGAGCTGTTTTTT
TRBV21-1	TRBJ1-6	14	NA	CASSVRAQNSPLHF	TGTGCCAGCAGCGTCCGGGCCCAGAATTCACCCCTCCACTTT
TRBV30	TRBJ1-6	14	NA	CAWSEGHANSPLHF	TGTGCCTGGTCTGAGGGACACGCTAATTCACCCCTCCACTTT
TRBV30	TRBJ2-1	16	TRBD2	CAWSVGPAGGVDEQFF	TGTGCCTGGAGTGTGGGACCAGCGGGGGGAGTTGACGAGCAGTTCTTC
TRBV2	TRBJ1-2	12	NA	CAGSGTVYGYTF	TGTGCCGGCAGCGGGACTGTCTATGGCTACACCTTC
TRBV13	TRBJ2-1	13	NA	CASSLGSPNEQFF	TGTGCCAGCAGCTTAGGTTCTCCCAATGAGCAGTTCTTC
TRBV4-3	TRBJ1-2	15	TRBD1	CASSQALGTAGGYTF	TGCGCCAGCAGCCAAGCGTTAGGGACAGCAGGTGGCTACACCTTC
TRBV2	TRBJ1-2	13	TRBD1	CASSGQEYYGYTF	TGTGCCAGTTCGGGACAGGAATACTATGGCTACACCTTC
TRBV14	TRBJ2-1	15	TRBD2	CASSSLAGTLNEQFF	TGTGCCAGCAGCTCACTAGCGGGAACCCTCAATGAGCAGTTCTTC